One and the same sample provided the 27 T cell receptor beta chains below, sequenced in a study of PD-L1 blockade in urothelial cancer (dated by TCRdb to the late 2010s). Libraries came from the immunoSEQ multiplex PCR assay. TCRdb retrieved this table from immuneACCESS and kept in-frame rearrangements only. Not all clones are present; in checked studies, unresolved V genes account for under half, and no reason is known for the remainder. This sample comprises more than 85,000 clones, about 89% of them detected only once. About 0.91% of the sample comes from the top ten. Sequenced material: PBMCs, taken around atezolizumab (anti-PD-L1) treatment. These receptors were collected from a woman of 80 years or more with urothelial cancer.

This clone was seen once. The V call is TRBV29-1, the J call TRBJ2-1; no reliable D call. V was pared by 5 bases and J by 4 bases, with 9 bases between. CDR3 size: 12 residues. The germline CDR1 and CDR2 sequences are SQVTM and ANQGSEA. Here the CDR3 reads CSVFRRYNEQFF. CDR3 nucleotides: TGCAGCGTTTTTAGGCGGTACAATGAGCAGTTCTTC.

The chain links TRBV6-5 to TRBJ1-2; 10 bases agree with TRBD1. With 6 bases clipped from V and 8 bases from J, the junction kept 12 bases outside the gene matches. CDR3 length: 15 amino acids. In germline, CDR1 is MNHEY, CDR2 SVGAGI. The CDR3 is CASSSPGQGRGGYTF. The CDR3 region has the DNA TGTGCCAGCAGCTCCCCGGGACAGGGGAGAGGGGGCTACACCTTC.

J is TRBJ2-1 and V is TRBV2; 8 bases map to TRBD1. The CDR3 extends over 16 amino acids. Germline assignment: CDR1 SNHLY and CDR2 FYNNEI. The ends lost 4 bases at V and 9 bases at J; junction bases unmatched: 14. The CDR3 protein is CASSGQGRSSLGEQFF. For the CDR3, the DNA is TGTGCCAGCAGTGGACAGGGGAGAAGCTCCCTAGGTGAGCAGTTCTTC.

This chain links TRBV19 with TRBJ1-4; 9 bases are a match to TRBD1. The V segment lost 5 bases and the J segment 8 bases; nucleotides outside the gene matches: 9. The CDR3 spans 15 residues. Per germline, CDR1 LNHDA and CDR2 SQIVND (reference sequence). The CDR3 bases are TGTGCCAGTAGTCCACCGGGACAGGGCGGGGAAAAACTGTTTTTT. This encodes CASSPPGQGGEKLFF.

The rearrangement uses TRBV9 and TRBJ2-2; D perhaps matches TRBD2 (5 bases). The CDR3 sequence is 15 residues long. Trimming took 0 bases from V and 1 from J, leaving 7 bases between them. Germline CDR1 reads SGDLS; CDR2 reads YYNGEE. The CDR3 is CASSVARENTGELFF. The CDR3 region has the DNA TGTGCCAGCAGCGTAGCCCGGGAGAACACCGGGGAGCTGTTTTTT.

The CDR3 region has the DNA TGTGCCAGCAGCGGAGGAGCCGGGACTAGCGGGAGATTCCATGAGCAGTTCTTC. Translating gives CASSGGAGTSGRFHEQFF. The J gene is TRBJ2-1, the V gene TRBV9; 14 bases are shared with TRBD2. The trim removed 3 bases at V and 8 bases at J, leaving 13 bases unmatched. The CDR3 is 18 residues long. The germline CDR1 and CDR2 sequences are SGDLS and YYNGEE.

The V and J genes are TRBV15 and TRBJ1-3, with D perhaps matching TRBD1 (6 bases). Germline lookup yields CDR1 LNHNV and CDR2 YYDKDF (reference sequence). The CDR3 is made up of 15 amino acids. Trimming pared 0 bases from V and 4 bases from J, leaving 10 bases between. DNA of the CDR3: TGTGCCACCAGCAGAGACCCTAGGGGGGGAAACACCATATATTTT. Its translation is CATSRDPRGGNTIYF.

CDR3 sequence reads: CAISDSGTSGRAGELFF. CDR3 in DNA: TGTGCCATCAGTGACTCCGGGACTAGCGGGAGGGCCGGGGAGCTGTTTTTT. The chain links TRBV10-3 to TRBJ2-2; 16 bases line up with TRBD2. Trimming at V came to 3 bases and at J to 6 bases, leaving 4 bases not matched to a gene. CDR1 ENHRY and CDR2 SYGVKD come from the germline V gene. CDR3 length equals 17 residues.

A single count supports this clone. This sequence joins TRBV6-4 and TRBJ2-1; a possible D gene is TRBD2 (7 bases). Germline-derived CDR1 and CDR2 are MRHNA and SNTAGT. The V gene lost 5 bases and the J gene lost 7 bases, with 18 bases spanning the gap. The CDR3 totals 15 residues. As DNA, the CDR3 is TGTGCCAGCAGTCAAGAGGGAGGGGGGATGAATGAGCAGTTCTTC. Encoded protein: CASSQEGGGMNEQFF.

The chain uses TRBV4-2 and TRBJ2-2; D remains unclear. The length of the CDR3 is 13 residues. Germline V gene sequence: CDR1 LGHNA, CDR2 YNFKEQ. Trimming stripped 0 bases from V and 6 bases from J, with 5 bases between. The CDR3, as DNA: TGTGCCAGCAGCCAAGATCGAGCCGGGGAGCTGTTTTTT. Translation gives CASSQDRAGELFF.

The chain links TRBV29-1 to TRBJ1-1, with D possibly TRBD1 on 5 matching bases. CDR1 and CDR2 from the germline V gene are SQVTM and ANQGSEA. Trimming removed 4 bases from V and 5 bases from J, with 14 bases in between. The CDR3 is 13 amino acids. CDR3 nucleotides: TGCAGCGTTGCGGCAGGGTTCTTGACTGAAGCTTTCTTT. This sequence encodes CSVAAGFLTEAFF.

The chain combines TRBV7-3 with TRBJ1-5, with no clear D. This CDR3 spans 14 amino acids. V was trimmed by 7 bases and J by 2 bases, leaving 12 bases between them. Germline-derived CDR1 and CDR2 are SGHTA and FQGTGA. The CDR3, as DNA: TGTGCCAGCAAAGGCCAGGTGGGCAATCAGCCCCAGCATTTT. It encodes CASKGQVGNQPQHF. The full variable domain, its missing parts supplied by reference TRBV7-3 and TRBJ1-5, is GAGVSQTPSNKVTEKGKYVELRCDPISGHTALYWYRQSLGQGPEFLIYFQGTGAADDSGLPNDRFFAVRPEGSVSTLKIQRTERGDSAVYLCASKGQVGNQPQHFGDGTRLSIL.

The chain recombines TRBV28 with TRBJ1-5; TRBD1 aligns across 9 bases. The CDR3 is 14 amino acids. CDR1 and CDR2 (germline): MDHEN, SYDVKM. With V trimmed by 10 bases and J by 10 bases, 14 bases remained unmatched. CDR3 bases: TGTGCCATCGGGACAGGGAACAGGGGGGGTCCCCAGCATTTT. This codes for CAIGTGNRGGPQHF.

The chain has TRBV5-1 and TRBJ2-1; D gene uncertain. The V gene's germline CDR1 is SGHRS and CDR2 YFSETQ. V was pared by 4 bases and J by 0 bases, with 11 bases between. The CDR3 has 15 residues. The CDR3, as DNA: TGCGCCAGCAGCCCTCCCGCCAGCTCCTACAATGAGCAGTTCTTC. Its protein is CASSPPASSYNEQFF.

This rearrangement joins TRBV30 to TRBJ1-1; tentatively, D is TRBD1 (5 bases). The CDR3 extends over 14 amino acids. Germline lookup yields CDR1 GTSNPN and CDR2 SVGIG (reference sequence). The V and J ends lost 4 bases and 5 bases respectively, with 17 bases between them. In nucleotides, the CDR3 is TGTGCCTGGACCCATCCGGGGAGGGGAACTGAAGCTTTCTTT. It specifies CAWTHPGRGTEAFF. Complete variable domain (other parts from reference TRBV30 and TRBJ1-1): SQTIHQWPATLVQPVGSPLSLECTVEGTSNPNLYWYRQAAGRGLQLLFYSVGIGQISSEVPQNLSASRPQDRQFILSSKKLLLSDSGFYLCAWTHPGRGTEAFFGQGTRLTVV.

This chain links TRBV7-8 with TRBJ2-7, with TRBD1 identical over 9 bases. Trimming took 3 bases from V and 5 from J; bases not matched to a gene: 5. Germline loops: CDR1 SGHVS, CDR2 FQNEAQ. The CDR3 extends over 14 amino acids. Here the CDR3 DNA reads TGTGCCAGCAGCTTGGGACAGGGTAGGAACGAGCAGTACTTC. Its protein product is CASSLGQGRNEQYF.

The CDR3 reads CASRRQGGTEAFF. DNA for the CDR3: TGTGCCAGCAGACGACAGGGCGGCACTGAAGCTTTCTTT. This sequence joins TRBV6-1 and TRBJ1-1, with 7 bases lining up with TRBD1. Germline assignment: CDR1 MNHNS and CDR2 SASEGT. The CDR3 runs to 13 residues. The V segment lost 6 bases and the J segment 4 bases; nucleotides outside the gene matches: 5.

The V gene is TRBV30, the J gene TRBJ1-1; TRBD1 matches 9 bases. The CDR3 extends over 18 amino acids. J gave up 0 bases and V 4 bases, and 15 bases lay outside the gene matches. CDR1 and CDR2 from the germline V gene are GTSNPN and SVGIG (reference sequence). CDR3 nucleotides: TGTGCCTGGACCTCCGGGACAGGGTTGGGAATTATGAACACTGAAGCTTTCTTT. Amino acid sequence: CAWTSGTGLGIMNTEAFF. The full variable domain, completed using reference TRBV30 and TRBJ1-1, is SQTIHQWPATLVQPVGSPLSLECTVEGTSNPNLYWYRQAAGRGLQLLFYSVGIGQISSEVPQNLSASRPQDRQFILSSKKLLLSDSGFYLCAWTSGTGLGIMNTEAFFGQGTRLTVV.

The gene calls are TRBV11-2 and TRBJ2-1, with a possible D match to TRBD2 (6 bases). The CDR3 has 14 residues. Trimming shortened V by 2 bases and J by 9 bases, and 14 bases separated the two germline ends. From germline, CDR1 is SGHAT and CDR2 FQNNGV. In DNA, the CDR3 is TGTGCCAGCAGCTTACTAAGATCCGGGGGTGAGCAGTTCTTC. Translated: CASSLLRSGGEQFF.

The chain carries TRBV2 and TRBJ1-1; D call uncertain. The CDR3 has 14 amino acids. V was clipped by 2 bases and J by 3 bases, with 10 bases between them. Germline assignment: CDR1 SNHLY and CDR2 FYNNEI. The CDR3: CASSEMRADTEAFF. The CDR3, as DNA: TGTGCCAGCAGTGAAATGAGGGCCGACACTGAAGCTTTCTTT.

CDR3 in DNA: TGTGCCAGCAGCGGGTTTAGCGGGAGACTTGGCGGGGAGCTGTTTTTT. This gives the protein CASSGFSGRLGGELFF. The chain has TRBV11-3 and TRBJ2-2; TRBD2 aligns across 9 bases. Germline CDR1 and CDR2: SGHNT and YENEEA. After removal of 5 bases from V and 7 bases from J, the junction contained 11 bases not matched to a gene. This CDR3 is 16 amino acids long.

This chain uses TRBV5-1 with TRBJ2-1; 9 nucleotides align to TRBD2. Trimming at V came to 3 bases and at J to 0 bases, leaving 7 bases not matched to a gene. The CDR3 spans 17 residues. Per germline, CDR1 SGHRS and CDR2 YFSETQ. This CDR3 reads CASSSGSSGSSYNEQFF. The CDR3 nucleotides are TGCGCCAGCAGCTCTGGAAGTAGCGGGAGCTCCTACAATGAGCAGTTCTTC.

J is TRBJ2-3 and V is TRBV9; 8 nucleotides line up with TRBD2. The germline V gene has CDR1 SGDLS and CDR2 YYNGEE. The CDR3 length is 18 residues. Trimming at V came to 3 bases and at J to 3 bases, leaving 15 bases not matched to a gene. For the CDR3, the DNA is TGTGCCAGCAGCGCGCAGTGGGGGCTAGCGGGCCGAACAGATACGCAGTATTTT. Translating gives CASSAQWGLAGRTDTQYF.

V is TRBV2 and J is TRBJ1-5; D not certain. There are 15 residues in the CDR3. Deletions cut 1 base from V and 0 bases from J, with 7 bases between. Per germline, CDR1 SNHLY and CDR2 FYNNEI. The CDR3 loop reads CASSEETVSNQPQHF. In DNA, the CDR3 is TGTGCCAGCAGTGAAGAAACAGTTAGCAATCAGCCCCAGCATTTT.

The V gene is TRBV7-2, the J gene TRBJ1-3, with 10 bases fitting TRBD1. The length of the CDR3 is 16 residues. After removal of 5 bases from V and 4 bases from J, the junction contained 8 bases not matched to a gene. Germline lookup yields CDR1 SGHTA and CDR2 FQGNSA. The DNA of the CDR3 is TGTGCCAGCAGCCTCGGGACAGGGGTGGGAGGAAACACCATATATTTT. It encodes CASSLGTGVGGNTIYF.

The chain has TRBV6-1 and TRBJ1-1, with D maybe TRBD1 (5 bases). The germline V gene has CDR1 MNHNS and CDR2 SASEGT. This CDR3 comprises 14 residues. V lost 3 bases and J 1 base, leaving 9 bases between the germline ends. The CDR3 DNA is TGTGCCAGCAGTGACCGTGGACAGAACACTGAAGCTTTCTTT. Translating gives CASSDRGQNTEAFF.

The V gene is TRBV25-1, the J gene TRBJ2-3; 8 positions agree with TRBD2. Germline CDR1 and CDR2: MGHDK and SYGVNS. J lost 2 bases, V lost 1 base, and 8 bases had no gene match. The CDR3 is made up of 17 amino acids. Here the CDR3 DNA reads TGTGCCAGCAGTGAATCCCGAGCGGGAGTGGACACAGATACGCAGTATTTT. This gives the protein CASSESRAGVDTDTQYF.